This record concerns one T cell receptor (beta chain) sequence. Its specificity is unknown. V was clipped by 3 bases and J by 3 bases, with 9 bases between them. The CDR3 is 14 amino acids. Per germline, CDR1 MGHDK and CDR2 SYGVNS. The record originates from a study of cytomegalovirus exposure and HLA in healthy donors. On the study more broadly: The same platform was used for the 90 to 150 validation repertoires as for the approximately 720 first-cohort repertoires, as reported in a later analysis. Study-level findings and limits: The authors listed 164 TCR beta chains as cytomegalovirus-associated.

The donors were part of the validation cohort, which consisted of approximately 110 subjects and was separate from the first cohort of about 720 subjects. Repertoires were generated with immunoSEQ multiplex PCR, while TCRdb's copy carries only in-frame clones and drops some. The table lists roughly 100,000 clones, about 95% of them singletons. The chain carries TRBV25-1 and TRBJ1-3; D call uncertain. The TCR sequence derives from a woman younger than 35 in good health and CMV-seronegative. Sequenced material: PBMCs. This CDR3 reads CASSDPSVGNTIYF. Here the CDR3 DNA reads TGTGCCAGCAGTGACCCTAGTGTTGGAAACACCATATATTTT.